This T cell receptor beta chain was documented in a study of lymphopenia after photon versus proton radiotherapy. Deletions cut 5 bases from V and 2 bases from J, with 9 bases between. CDR3 length: 13 amino acids. The protocol was immunoSEQ multiplex PCR, while the TCRdb copy is restricted to in-frame clones and leaves out a portion. The sample records some 31,000 clones, over 70% being singletons. Overall study findings and caveats: After the lymphocyte nadir, photon-treated repertoires showed oligoclonal expansion, especially of CD8+ Temra cells. Larger post-nadir TCR diversity loss correlated inversely with survival in deceased patients. Photon-treated patients lost naive T cells and TCR diversity; proton-treated stayed stable.

Note on this clone: Its specificity is not known.

This specimen was peripheral blood, taken from a patient treated with proton-based radiotherapy. This receptor was obtained from a woman in her 70s with pancreatic cancer. J is TRBJ2-5 and V is TRBV23-1; D uncertain. TRBV23-1 is an ORF for which the function is uncertain. CDR3 nucleotide sequence: TGCGCCAGCAGTTTACGGGTGCAAGAGACCCAGTACTTC. Translating it yields CASSLRVQETQYF.